This T cell receptor (beta chain) was captured in a study of T cells after yellow fever vaccination. General study findings and limits: A small share of clonotypes appeared in both CD4 and CD8 compartments. The study re-detected most primary-vaccination clones after the booster (around 96% CD4, 80% to 90% CD8).

In TCRdb, the 5' RACE reads were re-called with MiXCR into one record per CDR3 protein. Of a few hundred thousand distinct CDR3 sequences detected, 7.5% to 9% appear once; the ten largest clones hold 3% to 4%. Germline values: CDR1 SGHRS, CDR2 YFSETQ. Trimming stripped 0 bases from V and 8 bases from J, with 14 bases between. This CDR3 comprises 15 residues. As regards this clonotype: Its target is unknown.

Sequenced here: CD4+ T cells sorted from PBMCs, sampled 5 days after the yellow fever booster vaccination. The chain has TRBV5-1 and TRBJ1-4; TRBD1 might be the D (6 bases). This clonotype was obtained from a man between 18 and 29 years old who received the YFV17D yellow fever vaccine. The CDR3 protein is CASSLDGQPMEKLFF. Written as DNA, the CDR3 is TGCGCCAGCAGCTTGGACGGACAGCCCATGGAAAAACTGTTTTTT.